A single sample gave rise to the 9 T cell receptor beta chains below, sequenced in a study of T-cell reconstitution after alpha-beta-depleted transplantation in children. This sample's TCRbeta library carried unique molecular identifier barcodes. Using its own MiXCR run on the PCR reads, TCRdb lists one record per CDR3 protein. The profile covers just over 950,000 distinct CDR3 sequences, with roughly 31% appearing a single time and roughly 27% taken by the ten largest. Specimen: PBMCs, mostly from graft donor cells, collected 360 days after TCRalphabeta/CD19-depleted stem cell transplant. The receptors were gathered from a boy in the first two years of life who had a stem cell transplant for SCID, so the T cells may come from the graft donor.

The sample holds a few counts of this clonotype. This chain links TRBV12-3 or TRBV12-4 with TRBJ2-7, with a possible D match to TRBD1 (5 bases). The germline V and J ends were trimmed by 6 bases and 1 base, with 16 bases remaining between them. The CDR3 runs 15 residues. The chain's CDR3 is CASSRTGTISYEQYF. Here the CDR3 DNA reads TGTGCCAGCAGCCGTACAGGTACAATTTCCTACGAGCAGTACTTC.

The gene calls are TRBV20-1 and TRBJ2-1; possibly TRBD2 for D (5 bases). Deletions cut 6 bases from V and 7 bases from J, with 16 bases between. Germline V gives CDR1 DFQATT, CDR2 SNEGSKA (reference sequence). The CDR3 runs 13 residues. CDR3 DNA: TGCAGTGCCAACCAACCGGGGTTGAATGAGCAGTTCTTC. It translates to CSANQPGLNEQFF.

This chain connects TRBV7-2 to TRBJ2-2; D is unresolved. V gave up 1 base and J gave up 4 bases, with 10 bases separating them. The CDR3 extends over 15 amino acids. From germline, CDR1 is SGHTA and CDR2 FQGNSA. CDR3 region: CASSLGYSRTGELFF. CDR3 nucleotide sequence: TGTGCCAGCAGCTTAGGTTACAGCCGCACCGGGGAGCTGTTTTTT.

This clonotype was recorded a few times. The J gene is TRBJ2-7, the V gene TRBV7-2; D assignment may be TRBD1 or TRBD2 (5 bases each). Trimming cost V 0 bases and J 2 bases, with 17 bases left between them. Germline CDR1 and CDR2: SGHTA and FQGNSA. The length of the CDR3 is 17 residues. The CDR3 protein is CASSLAPGTQSPYEQYF. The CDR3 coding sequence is TGTGCCAGCAGCTTAGCACCAGGGACCCAGAGCCCCTACGAGCAGTACTTC. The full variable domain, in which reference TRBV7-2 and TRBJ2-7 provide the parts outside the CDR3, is GAGVSQSPSNKVTEKGKDVELRCDPISGHTALYWYRQSLGQGLEFLIYFQGNSAPDKSGLPSDRFSAERTGGSVSTLTIQRTQQEDSAVYLCASSLAPGTQSPYEQYFGPGTRLTVT.

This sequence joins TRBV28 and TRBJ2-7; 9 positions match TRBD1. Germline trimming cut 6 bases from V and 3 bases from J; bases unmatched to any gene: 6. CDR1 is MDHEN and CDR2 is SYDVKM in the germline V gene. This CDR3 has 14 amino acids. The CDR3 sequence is CASSPDRGNYEQYF. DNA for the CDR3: TGTGCCAGCAGCCCGGACAGGGGCAACTACGAGCAGTACTTC.

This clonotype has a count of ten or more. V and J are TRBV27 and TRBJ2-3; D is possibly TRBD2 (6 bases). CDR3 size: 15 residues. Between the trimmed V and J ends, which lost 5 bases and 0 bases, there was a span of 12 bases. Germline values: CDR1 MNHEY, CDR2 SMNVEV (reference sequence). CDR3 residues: CASSQGGASTDTQYF. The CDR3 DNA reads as TGTGCCAGCAGTCAGGGCGGGGCTAGCACAGATACGCAGTATTTT.

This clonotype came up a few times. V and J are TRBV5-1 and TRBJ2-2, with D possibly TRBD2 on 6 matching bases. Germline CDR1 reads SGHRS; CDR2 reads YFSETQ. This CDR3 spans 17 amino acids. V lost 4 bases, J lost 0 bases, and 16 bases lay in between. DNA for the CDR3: TGCGCCAGCAGCCAAATGAGGGAGGATCCGAACACCGGGGAGCTGTTTTTT. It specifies CASSQMREDPNTGELFF.

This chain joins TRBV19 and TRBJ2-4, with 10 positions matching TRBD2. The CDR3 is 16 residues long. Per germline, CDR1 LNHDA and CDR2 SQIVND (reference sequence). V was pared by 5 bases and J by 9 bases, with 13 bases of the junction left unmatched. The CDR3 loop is CASSPQRGGAPGIQYF. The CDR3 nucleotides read TGTGCCAGTAGTCCTCAGCGGGGGGGCGCGCCGGGCATTCAGTACTTC.

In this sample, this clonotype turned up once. The CDR3 DNA is TGTGCCAGCAGTGTAGGGCGGGGGGGCGACGAGCAGTACTTC. It yields the protein CASSVGRGGDEQYF. The V and J genes are TRBV7-2 and TRBJ2-7; TRBD2 matches at 9 bases. There are 14 residues in the CDR3. CDR1 is SGHTA, CDR2 FQGNSA, per germline. V shed 6 bases and J 5 bases; nucleotides not matched to a gene: 8. Looking up the rest from reference TRBV7-2 and TRBJ2-7 gives the full variable domain: GAGVSQSPSNKVTEKGKDVELRCDPISGHTALYWYRQSLGQGLEFLIYFQGNSAPDKSGLPSDRFSAERTGGSVSTLTIQRTQQEDSAVYLCASSVGRGGDEQYFGPGTRLTVT.